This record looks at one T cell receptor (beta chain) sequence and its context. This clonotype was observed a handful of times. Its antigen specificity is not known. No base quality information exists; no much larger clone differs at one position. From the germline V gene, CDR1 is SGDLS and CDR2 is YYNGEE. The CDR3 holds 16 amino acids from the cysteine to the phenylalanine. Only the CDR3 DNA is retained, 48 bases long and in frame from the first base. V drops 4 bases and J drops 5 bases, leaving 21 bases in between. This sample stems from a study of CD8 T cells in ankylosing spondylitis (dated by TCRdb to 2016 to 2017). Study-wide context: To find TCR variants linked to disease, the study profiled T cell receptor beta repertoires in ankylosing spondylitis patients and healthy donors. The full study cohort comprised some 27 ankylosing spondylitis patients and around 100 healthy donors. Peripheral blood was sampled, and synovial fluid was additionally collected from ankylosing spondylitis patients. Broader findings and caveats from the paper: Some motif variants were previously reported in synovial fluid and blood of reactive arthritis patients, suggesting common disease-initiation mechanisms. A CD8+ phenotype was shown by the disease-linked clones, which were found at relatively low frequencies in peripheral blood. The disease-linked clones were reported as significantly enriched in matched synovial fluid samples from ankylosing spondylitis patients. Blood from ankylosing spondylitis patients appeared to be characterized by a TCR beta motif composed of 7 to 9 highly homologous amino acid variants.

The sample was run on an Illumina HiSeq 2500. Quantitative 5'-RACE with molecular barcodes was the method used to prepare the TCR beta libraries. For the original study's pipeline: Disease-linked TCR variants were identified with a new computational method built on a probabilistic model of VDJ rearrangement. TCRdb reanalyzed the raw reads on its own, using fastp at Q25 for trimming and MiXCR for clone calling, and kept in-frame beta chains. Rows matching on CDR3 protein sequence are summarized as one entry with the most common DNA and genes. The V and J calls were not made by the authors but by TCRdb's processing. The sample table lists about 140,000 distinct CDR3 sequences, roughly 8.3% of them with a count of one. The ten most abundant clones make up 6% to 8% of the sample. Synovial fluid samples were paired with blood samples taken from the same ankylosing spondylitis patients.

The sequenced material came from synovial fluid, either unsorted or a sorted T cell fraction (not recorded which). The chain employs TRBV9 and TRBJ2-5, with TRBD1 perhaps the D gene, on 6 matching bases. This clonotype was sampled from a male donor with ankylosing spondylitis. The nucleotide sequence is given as TGTGCCAGCAGCAAAAAGAATACAGGGACGGGGGAGACCCAGTACTTC. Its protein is CASSKKNTGTGETQYF.